This entry lists 3 T cell receptor beta chains sequenced from one sample in a study of breast tumors, draining lymph nodes, adjacent tissues. TCRdb processed the multiplex PCR reads anew with MiXCR; each CDR3 protein has one entry. The repertoire holds about 180,000 distinct CDR3 sequences, with more than 25% as singletons. Samples came from axillary lymph nodes draining the breast cancer. What was sequenced was axillary lymph node tissue. The receptors were gathered from a female donor with breast cancer. Some clones in this sample may be carry-over from other donors' samples.

This clonotype has ten or more counts. This sequence may be a read error, since a much larger clone differs from it by one base. V is TRBV20-1 and J is TRBJ1-6; TRBD1 aligns across 7 bases. The CDR3 is made up of 18 amino acids. CDR1 is DFQATT and CDR2 is SNEGSKA in the germline V gene (reference sequence). CDR3 DNA: TGCAGTGCTAGTTCGCTGCGCGCGACTGGACAGGATAATTCACCCCCCCACTTT. Amino acid sequence: CSASSLRATGQDNSPPHF.

This clonotype was recorded many times. The CDR3 nucleotides are TGTGCCAGCAGTTTAGAGGACATGGGTGGAGAGACCCAGTACTTC. Translated: CASSLEDMGGETQYF. J is TRBJ2-5 and V is TRBV28; weak D call: TRBD1 (5 bases). The length of the CDR3 is 15 residues. V was pared by 2 bases and J by 4 bases, with 14 bases between. Germline assignment: CDR1 MDHEN and CDR2 SYDVKM.

The chain recombines TRBV7-2 with TRBJ2-5; D might be TRBD2 (7 bases). The CDR3 runs to 15 residues. The V gene lost 5 bases and the J gene lost 2 bases, with 15 bases spanning the gap. From germline, CDR1 is SGHTA and CDR2 FQGNSA. As DNA, the CDR3 is TGTGCCAGCAGCGTAGACGGGGGGCAGCAAGAGACCCAGTACTTC. It specifies CASSVDGGQQETQYF.